The 29 T cell receptor beta chains presented below share a single source sample, sequenced in a study of cytomegalovirus exposure and HLA in healthy donors. With 60 Vbeta and 13 Jbeta primers, the PCR was carried out. Using immunoSEQ multiplex PCR, the repertoire was profiled, and TCRdb retains in-frame clones only, with some absent. The sample lists about 150,000 clones; 82% were seen once. Specimen: PBMCs. The receptors shown here come from a woman between 50 and 59 years old in good health and CMV-seropositive.

The rearrangement joins TRBV27 to TRBJ2-3; maybe TRBD1 (6 bases). Trimming removed 2 bases at V and 5 bases at J, with 14 bases between. Germline V gene lookup returns CDR1 MNHEY and CDR2 SMNVEV (reference sequence). The CDR3 runs to 15 residues. The DNA of the CDR3 is TGTGCCAGCAGTTTAAGGTCCACAGGGATAGATACGCAGTATTTT. Translation gives CASSLRSTGIDTQYF.

The chain uses TRBV7-8 and TRBJ1-1; D is unclear. V was shortened by 2 bases and J by 2 bases, with 18 bases between the two germline ends. The CDR3 runs 17 residues. Germline V lookup: CDR1 SGHVS, CDR2 FQNEAQ. CDR3 coding DNA: TGTGCCAGCAGCTTATTCCGGTTGGTCTCAAATAACACTGAAGCTTTCTTT. It is translated as CASSLFRLVSNNTEAFF.

The chain is built from TRBV6-1 and TRBJ2-2, with 7 bases that match TRBD2. Germline V gene sequence: CDR1 MNHNS, CDR2 SASEGT. The CDR3 length is 16 residues. The junction had 12 bases not matched to a gene; V was cut back by 3 bases and J by 8 bases. This CDR3 is CASSDPSAGWRGELFF. The CDR3 DNA follows: TGTGCCAGCAGTGACCCTTCAGCGGGGTGGAGGGGGGAGCTGTTTTTT.

This clone was observed a handful of times. A junction end diverges from the germline sequence, so it may reflect a read error. The chain couples TRBV6-6 to TRBJ2-1, with a weak D call TRBD2 (5 bases). The CDR3 runs 12 residues. The germline V gene has CDR1 MNHNY and CDR2 SVGAGI (reference sequence). The CDR3 region is CASGPDYYEQFF. In DNA form, the CDR3 reads TGTGCCAGCGGCCCCGACTACTATGAGCAGTTCTTC.

A single count supports this clone. The genes are TRBV7-8 and TRBJ1-2, with D perhaps matching TRBD1 (5 bases). V was cut by 5 bases and J by 2 bases, with 15 bases left in between. Germline V gene sequence: CDR1 SGHVS, CDR2 FQNEAQ. This CDR3 comprises 15 residues. CDR3 bases: TGTGCCAGCAGCGAACGGGGGACGGCGAACTATGGCTACACCTTC. Amino acids: CASSERGTANYGYTF.

This sequence joins TRBV2 and TRBJ1-5, with TRBD1 as a possible D gene (6 bases). Trimming removed 8 bases from V and 4 bases from J, with 12 bases in between. Germline V gives CDR1 SNHLY, CDR2 FYNNEI. The CDR3 has 13 residues. CDR3 loop: CASETGPNQPQHF. The CDR3 bases are TGTGCCAGCGAAACAGGGCCTAATCAGCCCCAGCATTTT.

The rearrangement links TRBV14 to TRBJ2-7; TRBD1 is a possible D gene (7 bases). V was cut by 1 base and J by 1 base, with 11 bases left in between. The CDR3 loop spans 15 amino acids. In germline, CDR1 is SGHDN, CDR2 FVKESK. The CDR3 nucleotides are TGTGCCAGCAGCCAAGCCTCAGGGGGGTCCTACGAGCAGTACTTC. It specifies CASSQASGGSYEQYF.

The V and J genes are TRBV7-9 and TRBJ2-5, with 12 bases identical to TRBD2. V dropped 5 bases and J dropped 5; count of bases not matched to a gene: 15. This CDR3 is built from 18 residues. Germline V lookup: CDR1 SEHNR, CDR2 FQNEAQ (reference sequence). In DNA form, the CDR3 reads TGTGCCAGCAGCCGAAAAAGCCAACGACTAGCGGGGGTGGAGACCCAGTACTTC. This sequence encodes CASSRKSQRLAGVETQYF.

The rearrangement joins TRBV6-5 to TRBJ2-7; TRBD1 aligns across 10 bases. Germline V gene sequence: CDR1 MNHEY, CDR2 SVGAGI. CDR3 length: 16 amino acids. V was pared by 4 bases and J by 5 bases, with 11 bases of the junction left unmatched. The CDR3 here is CASSWLPGQGPHEQYF. The DNA for the CDR3 is TGTGCCAGCAGTTGGTTGCCGGGACAGGGGCCTCACGAGCAGTACTTC.

The gene calls are TRBV7-9 and TRBJ1-4, with 7 bases identical to TRBD1. The CDR3 runs to 17 residues. The ends lost 5 bases at V and 0 bases at J; junction bases unmatched: 9. Germline loops: CDR1 SEHNR, CDR2 FQNEAQ (reference sequence). The CDR3 protein is CASSARQGRATNEKLFF. CDR3 nucleotide sequence: TGTGCCAGCAGCGCCCGACAGGGAAGAGCAACTAATGAAAAACTGTTTTTT.

This clone turned up a few times. The rearrangement links TRBV6-1 to TRBJ2-5, with D maybe TRBD2 (6 bases). Trimming stripped 6 bases from V and 4 bases from J, with 18 bases between. Germline values: CDR1 MNHNS, CDR2 SASEGT. The CDR3 is 15 amino acids. The CDR3 DNA follows: TGTGCCAGCAGGGGGTTGCCGGGGGTGGGAGAGACCCAGTACTTC. Translation: CASRGLPGVGETQYF.

This clone was seen a single time. V and J are TRBV4-1 and TRBJ1-1; 7 positions agree with TRBD1. The V segment lost 4 bases and the J segment 5 bases; nucleotides outside the gene matches: 10. This CDR3 contains 15 residues. Germline V gene lookup returns CDR1 MGHRA and CDR2 YSYEKL. CDR3 sequence (DNA): TGCGCCAGCAGCCCCGACCGACAGGGAGTGACTGAAGCTTTCTTT. This encodes CASSPDRQGVTEAFF.

V and J are TRBV5-1 and TRBJ2-7; 8 nucleotides match TRBD1. The V gene end was trimmed by 3 bases and the J gene end by 2 bases; junction bases not matched to a gene: 4. CDR3 length: 14 amino acids. Germline assignment: CDR1 SGHRS and CDR2 YFSETQ. The CDR3 loop reads CASSSGQGPYEQYF. As DNA, the CDR3 is TGCGCCAGCAGCTCCGGACAGGGACCCTACGAGCAGTACTTC.

The rearrangement links TRBV27 to TRBJ2-4, with D hard to call. This CDR3 comprises 13 residues. The germline V gene encodes CDR1 MNHEY and CDR2 SMNVEV (reference sequence). V shed 2 bases and J shed 4 bases, with 6 bases lying between them. CDR3 sequence: CASSLGQKNIQYF. In DNA, the CDR3 is TGTGCCAGCAGTTTAGGGCAAAAAAACATTCAGTACTTC.

The V and J genes are TRBV5-1 and TRBJ2-1, with 10 bases fitting TRBD2. Germline CDR1 SGHRS, CDR2 YFSETQ. The CDR3 is 16 amino acids. The V gene end was trimmed by 4 bases and the J gene end by 7 bases; junction bases not matched to a gene: 11. Here the CDR3 DNA reads TGCGCCAGCAGCCCTCTAAGCGGGGGGGCGTTGAATGAGCAGTTCTTC. Protein: CASSPLSGGALNEQFF.

The rearrangement joins TRBV2 to TRBJ1-1, with 9 positions matching TRBD1. V was pared by 10 bases and J by 1 base, with 4 bases of the junction left unmatched. The CDR3 has 13 residues. From germline, CDR1 is SNHLY and CDR2 FYNNEI. The CDR3 here is CATGTGKNTEAFF. The CDR3 DNA sequence: TGTGCCACCGGGACAGGGAAGAACACTGAAGCTTTCTTT.

This clone appeared a single time. The rearrangement uses TRBV4-1 and TRBJ2-2; 8 bases fit TRBD1. The CDR3 spans 15 residues. V gave up 3 bases and J gave up 9 bases; unmatched junction bases: 9. Germline V gene sequence: CDR1 MGHRA, CDR2 YSYEKL. This CDR3 reads CASSHRQGAGRELFF. For the CDR3, the DNA is TGCGCCAGCAGCCACCGCCAGGGGGCAGGGCGGGAGCTGTTTTTT.

The chain carries TRBV5-6 and TRBJ2-1; 9 bases are a match to TRBD2. CDR3 size: 16 residues. Germline V CDR1 and CDR2: SGHDT, YYEEEE. V dropped 4 bases and J dropped 9; count of bases not matched to a gene: 14. CDR3 in amino acids: CASSSPRRGGLVEQFF. CDR3 bases: TGTGCCAGCAGCAGCCCCCGGCGGGGGGGCCTTGTTGAGCAGTTCTTC.

Here the CDR3 DNA reads TGTGCCAGTAGTATAGATTGGGCAGGGCGCGGCGAGCAGTACTTC. Residues: CASSIDWAGRGEQYF. The chain links TRBV19 to TRBJ2-7, with D perhaps TRBD1 (5 bases). This CDR3 spans 15 amino acids. Deletions cut 0 bases from V and 6 bases from J, with 15 bases between. Looked up from germline, CDR1 is LNHDA and CDR2 is SQIVND (reference sequence).

This clone was found a few times. The chain joins TRBV4-1 to TRBJ1-3; weak D call: TRBD1 (5 bases). CDR1 and CDR2 from the germline V gene are MGHRA and YSYEKL. The CDR3 consists of 14 residues. The V end was cut by 5 bases, the J end by 4 bases, with 12 bases between. The CDR3 loop is CASSSVGPGNTIYF. The CDR3 region has the DNA TGCGCCAGCAGCTCAGTGGGGCCAGGAAACACCATATATTTT.

The genes are TRBV7-9 and TRBJ1-4; D is uncertain. Trimming stripped 4 bases from V and 4 bases from J, with 13 bases between. Per the germline V gene, CDR1 is SEHNR and CDR2 is FQNEAQ (reference sequence). The CDR3 length is 15 residues. This chain's CDR3 is CASSSAGGLNEKLFF. In nucleotides, the CDR3 is TGTGCCAGCAGCTCCGCAGGAGGCCTTAATGAAAAACTGTTTTTT.

With respect to this clone: The same CDR3 is also encoded by other DNA sequences in this sample. The chain has TRBV4-3 and TRBJ2-7; a weak D match, TRBD2 (6 bases). The CDR3 is 12 amino acids. CDR1 is LGHNA and CDR2 is YSLEER in the germline V gene. Trimming shortened V by 3 bases and J by 6 bases, and 9 bases separated the two germline ends. The CDR3 DNA reads TGCGCCAGCAGCCACGGGGGAGGCGAGCAGTACTTC. Its translation: CASSHGGGEQYF.

On this clone itself: At one boundary the junction diverges from the germline segment, which might be a read error. The chain combines TRBV11-2 with TRBJ1-6; 9 bases fit TRBD1. The CDR3 extends over 14 amino acids. The germline V gene encodes CDR1 SGHAT and CDR2 FQNNGV. The chain's CDR3 is CASIRDRADSPLHF. The CDR3 DNA reads as TGTGCCAGCATCCGGGACAGGGCAGATTCGCCCCTCCACTTT.

The chain has TRBV30 and TRBJ2-5; perhaps TRBD2 as D (7 bases). Trimming removed 1 base from V and 5 bases from J, with 17 bases in between. The CDR3 sequence is 15 residues long. Per germline, CDR1 GTSNPN and CDR2 SVGIG (reference sequence). Here the CDR3 DNA reads TGTGCCTGGAGTGCCCAAGTGGGGGGGCAGGAGACCCAGTACTTC. This gives the protein CAWSAQVGGQETQYF.

This clone has a handful of counts. CDR3 nucleotides: TGTGCCAGCAGCTTAAGAGTGGGGCTGAACACTGAAGCTTTCTTT. Translating gives CASSLRVGLNTEAFF. The chain carries TRBV7-9 and TRBJ1-1; weak D call: TRBD1 (5 bases). CDR3 length: 15 residues. The ends were cut back, 2 bases at V and 0 bases at J, with 10 bases in the middle. Germline V gives CDR1 SEHNR, CDR2 FQNEAQ (reference sequence).

This clone showed up just once. J is TRBJ1-1 and V is TRBV6-5, with 9 bases matching TRBD1. The CDR3 contains 15 residues. Germline CDR1 is MNHEY and CDR2 is SVGAGI. The ends lost 4 bases at V and 5 bases at J; junction bases unmatched: 8. CDR3 sequence reads: CASSSNYRGLTEAFF. The DNA of the CDR3 is TGTGCCAGCAGTTCGAATTACAGGGGGCTTACTGAAGCTTTCTTT.

The gene calls are TRBV21-1 and TRBJ2-3; the tabulated D call, TRBD2, remains unverified against the DNA. TRBV21-1 is deemed a pseudogene. The CDR3 length is 15 residues. CDR3 in DNA: TGTGCCAGCAGGGGAGCGGGGGATAGCACAGATACGCAGTATTTT. Translating gives CASRGAGDSTDTQYF.

The J gene is TRBJ1-6, the V gene TRBV28, with 8 positions matching TRBD1. With V trimmed by 3 bases and J by 10 bases, 8 bases remained unmatched. This CDR3 is built from 15 residues. Germline V gene data show CDR1 as MDHEN and CDR2 as SYDVKM. This CDR3 is CASSFMDREESPLHF. The CDR3 DNA follows: TGTGCCAGCAGTTTTATGGACAGGGAAGAATCACCCCTCCACTTT.

The chain uses TRBV5-1 and TRBJ1-1, with D perhaps TRBD1 (6 bases). Trimming cost V 2 bases and J 11 bases, with 19 bases left between them. Germline assignment: CDR1 SGHRS and CDR2 YFSETQ. The CDR3 is 14 residues long. The CDR3 region is CASSFQGPREAAFF. CDR3 DNA sequence: TGCGCCAGCAGCTTCCAGGGGCCCAGGGAAGCGGCTTTCTTT.